This paragraph covers one T cell receptor (beta chain) sequence. The entry originates in a study of control samples from healthy donors and cancer patients. V shed 6 bases and J shed 3 bases, with 10 bases lying between them. The CDR3 covers 13 residues. The germline V gene has CDR1 MGHDK and CDR2 SYGVNS. Clones were read by immunoSEQ multiplex PCR, and TCRdb kept only the in-frame ones, dropping some. The table shows about 83,000 clones, with 75% to 95% occurring only once. Sequences were obtained from blood. This sequence originates from a man younger than 40 in good health. The chain uses TRBV25-1 and TRBJ2-3; D gene unclear. The CDR3 here is CASRRNPTDTQYF. The CDR3, as DNA: TGTGCCAGCAGAAGAAACCCGACAGATACGCAGTATTTT.